A selection of T cell receptor beta chains follows, all from one sample in a study of blood T cells in healthy people across ages. TCRdb analysed the 5' RACE reads with MiXCR anew, one entry per CDR3 protein. The sample lists 790,000 or so distinct CDR3 sequences, 46% occurring once. Specimen: blood. Receptor source: a man at least 80 years old in good health. CDR3s include the opening cysteine and the closing phenylalanine or tryptophan. A D gene is named only where the DNA matches it firmly. A clone size is listed for some rows: how often the clone was seen (once, few, many), or a class if it is expanded.

CDR3 protein	CDR3 DNA	V gene	clone size	D gene	J gene
CASSWTGTGGLAGGRSNEQFF	TGTGCCAGCAGCTGGACCGGGACAGGGGGTTTAGCGGGAGGGCGGTCTAATGAGCAGTTCTTC	TRBV7-8	few	.	TRBJ2-1
CSVVGSSSGNTIYF	TGCAGCGTTGTTGGCAGCAGCTCTGGAAACACCATATATTTT	TRBV29-1	.	.	TRBJ1-3
CASSVSGPNNSPLHF	TGTGCCAGCAGTGTGTCGGGACCCAATAATTCACCCCTCCACTTT	TRBV2	few	.	TRBJ1-6
CASSLMGGGAYNSPLHF	TGTGCCAGCAGCCTAATGGGAGGGGGCGCCTATAATTCACCCCTCCACTTT	TRBV14	few	TRBD1	TRBJ1-6
CATSDFRSSGSYTQYF	TGTGCCACCAGTGATTTCAGGTCTAGCGGGAGTTATACGCAGTATTTT	TRBV24-1	.	TRBD2	TRBJ2-3
CASSDLGGTSTDTQYF	TGTGCCAGCAGTGACCTGGGCGGGACTAGCACAGATACGCAGTATTTT	TRBV6-4	few	.	TRBJ2-3
CASSLELTSVYNEQFF	TGCGCCAGCAGCTTGGAATTGACTAGCGTATACAATGAGCAGTTCTTC	TRBV5-1	.	TRBD2	TRBJ2-1
CAWSYNSYEQYF	TGTGCCTGGAGCTACAACTCCTACGAGCAGTACTTC	TRBV30	once	.	TRBJ2-7
CSVEGLAGTYQDNEQFF	TGCAGCGTTGAGGGACTAGCGGGGACCTACCAGGACAATGAGCAGTTCTTC	TRBV29-1	.	TRBD2	TRBJ2-1
CASSRRGLAGDYEQYF	TGTGCCAGCAGCAGAAGGGGGCTGGCGGGGGACTACGAGCAGTACTTC	TRBV6-2/TRBV6-3	few	.	TRBJ2-7
CAWSARDRLGYEQYF	TGTGCCTGGAGTGCCAGGGACAGGCTAGGCTACGAGCAGTACTTC	TRBV30	.	TRBD1	TRBJ2-7
CASSTRTSGSYEQYF	TGTGCCAGCAGCACGAGGACTAGCGGGAGTTACGAGCAGTACTTC	TRBV7-9	few	TRBD2	TRBJ2-7
CASSYLGREETQYF	TGTGCCAGCAGTTACCTGGGCAGGGAGGAGACCCAGTACTTC	TRBV12-3/TRBV12-4	few	.	TRBJ2-5
CSVEWSSYNEQFF	TGCAGCGTTGAATGGAGCTCCTACAATGAGCAGTTCTTC	TRBV29-1	.	.	TRBJ2-1
CASSSLTTGGSYEQYF	TGTGCCAGCAGTTCACTTACGACAGGGGGCTCCTACGAGCAGTACTTC	TRBV28	many	TRBD1	TRBJ2-7